These 14 T cell receptor beta chains share one sample of origin, sequenced in a study of T cell repertoires in cytomegalovirus infection. TCRdb re-called the reads with MiXCR, one entry per CDR3 protein. The repertoire holds just over 450,000 distinct CDR3 sequences, 42% seen once, with around 45% in the top ten. The antigens of these receptors remain unknown. Here the sequenced sample was cultured PBMCs, taken from culture after CMV antigen stimulation. The receptors derive from a human donor in good health (CMV status not recorded). Some clones in this sample may be carry-over from other donors' samples.

This clonotype was seen once. V gene TRBV7-2 combines with J gene TRBJ1-1, with unresolved D. V was clipped by 3 bases and J by 0 bases, with 8 bases between them. Germline CDR1 is SGHTA and CDR2 is FQGNSA. The CDR3 loop spans 14 amino acids. This CDR3 is CASSFGHMNTEAFF. The DNA for the CDR3 is TGTGCCAGCAGCTTTGGCCATATGAACACTGAAGCTTTCTTT.

The chain employs TRBV6-1 and TRBJ2-1; TRBD2 aligns across 8 bases. The CDR3 is made up of 16 amino acids. V dropped 4 bases and J dropped 8; count of bases not matched to a gene: 13. Germline V gives CDR1 MNHNS, CDR2 SASEGT. CDR3 nucleotide sequence: TGTGCCAGCAGTGGGCGGGAGGTCCCAATTTTGGATGAGCAGTTCTTC. Protein sequence: CASSGREVPILDEQFF.

The chain links TRBV20-1 to TRBJ2-5; 9 positions match TRBD2. CDR1 and CDR2 (germline): DFQATT, SNEGSKA (reference sequence). The CDR3 consists of 15 residues. Losses at the gene ends were 6 bases for V and 4 bases for J; bases not matched to a gene: 12. CDR3 bases: TGCAGTGCAGACGGACCTGCGGGGGGGCCAGAGACCCAGTACTTC. Its translation is CSADGPAGGPETQYF.

The V and J genes are TRBV11-2 and TRBJ2-4; D is unclear. Germline V CDR1 and CDR2: SGHAT, FQNNGV. The V end lost 2 bases, the J end lost 8 bases, and 10 bases lay between the germline ends. The CDR3 contains 13 residues. Here the CDR3 reads CASSLSVRDIQYF. CDR3 DNA sequence: TGTGCCAGCAGCTTATCGGTTAGGGACATTCAGTACTTC.

This clonotype has a handful of counts. The chain couples TRBV7-6 to TRBJ2-1, with TRBD1 identical over 10 bases. This CDR3 is built from 17 residues. CDR1 and CDR2 (germline): SGHVS, FNYEAQ. V lost 2 bases, J lost 7 bases, and 11 bases stayed unmatched. CDR3 region: CASSLRQGAAGGNEQFF. The CDR3 coding sequence is TGTGCCAGCAGCTTAAGACAGGGGGCGGCGGGTGGGAATGAGCAGTTCTTC.

This clonotype was detected many times. The chain recombines TRBV12-3 or TRBV12-4 with TRBJ1-1; D is unclear. This CDR3 is built from 12 residues. V lost 6 bases and J 2 bases, leaving 7 bases between the germline ends. This CDR3 reads CASSLSNTEAFF. The DNA of the CDR3 is TGTGCCAGCAGCTTATCAAACACTGAAGCTTTCTTT.

The table lists this clonotype with a count of one. The chain joins TRBV10-3 to TRBJ2-1; 12 bases align to TRBD2. Germline V lookup: CDR1 ENHRY, CDR2 SYGVKD. The CDR3 extends over 14 amino acids. After removal of 7 bases from V and 5 bases from J, the junction contained 3 bases not matched to a gene. The DNA of the CDR3 is TGTGCCATCAAGAGGACTAGCGGGGACAATGAGCAGTTCTTC. Protein product: CAIKRTSGDNEQFF.

This clonotype has a handful of counts. The DNA of the CDR3 is TGTGCCAGCATTCGGGGGTCCTATAATTCACCCCTCCACTTT. This codes for CASIRGSYNSPLHF. The rearrangement joins TRBV2 to TRBJ1-6, with D tentatively TRBD1 (5 bases). The V gene's germline CDR1 is SNHLY and CDR2 FYNNEI. The CDR3 spans 14 residues. Trimming left V 7 bases short and J 1 base short, with 8 bases between.

In this sample, this clonotype turned up a few times. The CDR3 nucleotides read TGTGCCAGCAGCTTCCCGGCGGGATCAGGGCACCTCCACTTT. Translated, it gives CASSFPAGSGHLHF. This sequence joins TRBV7-2 and TRBJ1-6; D possibly corresponds to TRBD1 (5 bases). The germline gives CDR1 SGHTA, CDR2 FQGNSA. The CDR3 contains 14 residues. The V gene lost 3 bases and the J gene lost 15 bases, with 18 bases spanning the gap.

The chain has TRBV12-3 or TRBV12-4 and TRBJ2-7; weak D call: TRBD2 (6 bases). Trimming pared 5 bases from V and 7 bases from J, leaving 21 bases between. This CDR3 has 15 amino acids. DNA for the CDR3: TGTGCCAGCAGTGAGCGACTAGACTCTCTTGGGGAGCAGTACTTC. This translates into CASSERLDSLGEQYF.

This clonotype was observed a few times. The J gene is TRBJ1-5, the V gene TRBV7-2, with D possibly being TRBD1 (6 bases). Trimming pared 1 base from V and 7 bases from J, leaving 17 bases between. The V gene's germline CDR1 is SGHTA and CDR2 FQGNSA. This CDR3 has 16 amino acids. CDR3 sequence reads: CASSLVGGGARQPQHF. The DNA of the CDR3 is TGTGCCAGCAGCTTAGTTGGGGGGGGCGCGCGACAGCCCCAGCATTTT. Full variable domain (outside the CDR3, taken from reference TRBV7-2 and TRBJ1-5): GAGVSQSPSNKVTEKGKDVELRCDPISGHTALYWYRQSLGQGLEFLIYFQGNSAPDKSGLPSDRFSAERTGGSVSTLTIQRTQQEDSAVYLCASSLVGGGARQPQHFGDGTRLSIL.

The rearrangement links TRBV3-1 to TRBJ2-1, with 7 bases lining up with TRBD2. With 1 base clipped from V and 6 bases from J, the junction kept 12 bases outside the gene matches. This CDR3 has 17 amino acids. Germline V gene lookup returns CDR1 LGHDT and CDR2 YNNKEL (reference sequence). The CDR3 loop is CASSQVSGRRLLNEQFF. The CDR3 DNA sequence: TGTGCCAGCAGCCAAGTTAGCGGGCGGCGCCTCCTCAATGAGCAGTTCTTC.

The J gene is TRBJ2-3, the V gene TRBV29-1; D gene uncertain. Trimming removed 4 bases at V and 0 bases at J, with 5 bases between. The germline V gene has CDR1 SQVTM and CDR2 ANQGSEA. The length of the CDR3 is 12 residues. The chain's CDR3 is CSVVASTDTQYF. In DNA, the CDR3 is TGCAGCGTTGTGGCTAGCACAGATACGCAGTATTTT.

The rearrangement uses TRBV7-2 and TRBJ2-7; 8 nucleotides agree with TRBD2. CDR1 is SGHTA, CDR2 FQGNSA, per germline. V was clipped by 4 bases and J by 3 bases; unmatched bases: 8. CDR3 length: 15 residues. The CDR3 bases are TGTGCCAGCAGCTCTGGAAGCGGGAGTGGCTACGAGCAGTACTTC. This translates into CASSSGSGSGYEQYF.